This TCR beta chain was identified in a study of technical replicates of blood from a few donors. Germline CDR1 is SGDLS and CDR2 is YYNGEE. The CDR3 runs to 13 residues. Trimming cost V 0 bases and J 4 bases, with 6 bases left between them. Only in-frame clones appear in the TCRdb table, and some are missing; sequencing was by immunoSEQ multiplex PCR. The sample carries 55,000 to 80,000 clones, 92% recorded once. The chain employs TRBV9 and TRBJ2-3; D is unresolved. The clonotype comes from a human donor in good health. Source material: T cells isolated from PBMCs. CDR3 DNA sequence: TGTGCCAGCAGCGTAGCTCGGTCAGATACGCAGTATTTT. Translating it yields CASSVARSDTQYF.